A single count supports the clone carrying this T cell receptor (beta chain). A much larger clone sits a single nucleotide away, making a read error possible. This is likely a read error, given that the CDR3 carries no conserved phenylalanine or tryptophan at its end. The data originate from a study of blood T cells in healthy people across ages. Primed by a sample-barcoded 5' primer and a J-beta primer mix, a second PCR proceeded for about 6 to 12 cycles. TCRdb passed the 5' RACE reads through MiXCR, listing each CDR3 protein once. The data hold 1,100,000 or so distinct CDR3 sequences, with less than 50% observed a single time. The V gene's germline CDR1 is SNHLY and CDR2 FYNNEI. The length of the CDR3 is 15 residues. V was trimmed by 4 bases and J by 1 base, leaving 11 bases between them.

This receptor was obtained from a woman in her sixties in good health. The rearrangement links TRBV2 to TRBJ2-4, with a possible D match to TRBD1 (7 bases). The sequenced material came from blood. The CDR3 coding sequence is TGTGCCAGCAGTGGGGCAGGGGGGGCCAAAAACATTCAGTACCTC. Amino acid sequence: CASSGAGGAKNIQYL.